The entry that follows covers one TCR beta chain sequence. These data belong to a study of low-dose radiotherapy and immunotherapy resistance in tumors. The time point is: after trial treatment. The treatment: LDRT plus nivolumab, ipilimumab, low-dose cyclophosphamide and aspirin (RACIN trial). In the RACIN dose-escalation trial, donors got nivolumab plus ipilimumab with aspirin, cyclophosphamide and radiotherapy. TRAV and TRBV primers primed cDNA for both TCRalpha and TCRbeta. TCR amplification used about 20 PCR cycles, a constant-region primer and a V-primer adapter. Via MiXCR, TCRdb re-called the reads, giving one row per CDR3 protein. The table lists about 30,000 distinct CDR3 sequences, approximately 49% of them singletons, with roughly 5.8% in the top ten. The specimen comprised PBMCs, sampled after low-dose radiotherapy plus immunotherapy. This clonotype originated in a male donor with gallbladder cancer.

The CDR3 nucleotides are TGCAGTGCTAGTGTAGCGGGATTATCAAGGGATACGCAGTATTTT. This translates into CSASVAGLSRDTQYF. This chain uses TRBV20-1 with TRBJ2-3, with 8 bases that match TRBD2. The V and J ends lost 3 bases and 6 bases, in that order; junction bases with no gene match: 11. The CDR3 extends over 15 amino acids. The germline V gene encodes CDR1 DFQATT and CDR2 SNEGSKA (reference sequence).